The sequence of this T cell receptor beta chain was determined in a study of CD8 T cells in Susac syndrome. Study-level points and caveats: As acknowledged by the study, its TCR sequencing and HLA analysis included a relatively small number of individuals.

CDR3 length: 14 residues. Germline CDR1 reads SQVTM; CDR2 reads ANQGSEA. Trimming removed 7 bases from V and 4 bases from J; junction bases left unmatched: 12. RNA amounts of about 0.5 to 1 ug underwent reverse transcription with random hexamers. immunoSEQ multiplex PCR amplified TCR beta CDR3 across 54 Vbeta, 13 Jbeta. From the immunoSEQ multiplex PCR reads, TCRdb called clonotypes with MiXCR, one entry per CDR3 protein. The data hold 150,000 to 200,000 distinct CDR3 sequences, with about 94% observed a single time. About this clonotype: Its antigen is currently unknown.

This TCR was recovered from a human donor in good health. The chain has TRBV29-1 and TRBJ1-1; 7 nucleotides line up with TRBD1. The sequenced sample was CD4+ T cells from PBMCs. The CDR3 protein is CSASWRGQGTEAFF. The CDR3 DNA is TGCAGCGCAAGCTGGAGGGGGCAGGGCACTGAAGCTTTCTTT.